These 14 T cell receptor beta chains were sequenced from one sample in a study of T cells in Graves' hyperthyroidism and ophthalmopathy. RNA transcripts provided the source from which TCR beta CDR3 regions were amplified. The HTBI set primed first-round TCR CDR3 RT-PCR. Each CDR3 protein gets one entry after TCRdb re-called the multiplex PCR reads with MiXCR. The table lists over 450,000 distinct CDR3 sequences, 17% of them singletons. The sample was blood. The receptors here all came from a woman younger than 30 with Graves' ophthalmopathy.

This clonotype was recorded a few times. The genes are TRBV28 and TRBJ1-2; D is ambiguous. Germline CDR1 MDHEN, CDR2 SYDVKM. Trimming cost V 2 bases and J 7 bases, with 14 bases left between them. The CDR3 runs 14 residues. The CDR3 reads CASSLLSGRIGYTF. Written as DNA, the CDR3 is TGTGCCAGCAGTTTACTATCCGGGCGAATTGGCTACACCTTC.

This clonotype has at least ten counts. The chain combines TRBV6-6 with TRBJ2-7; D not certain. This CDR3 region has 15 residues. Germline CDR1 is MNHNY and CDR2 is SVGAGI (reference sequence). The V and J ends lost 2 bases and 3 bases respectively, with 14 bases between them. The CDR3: CASSYGPGPDYEQYF. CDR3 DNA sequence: TGTGCCAGCAGTTACGGGCCGGGCCCCGACTACGAGCAGTACTTC.

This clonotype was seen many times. This CDR3 is CASSYRTSGTYEQYF. The CDR3, as DNA: TGTGCCAGCAGTTACCGGACTAGCGGTACCTACGAGCAGTACTTC. The gene calls are TRBV6-2 or TRBV6-3 and TRBJ2-7; 10 bases map to TRBD2. The CDR3 length is 15 residues. The germline V gene has CDR1 MNHEY and CDR2 SVGEGT. With 2 bases clipped from V and 2 bases from J, the junction kept 3 bases outside the gene matches.

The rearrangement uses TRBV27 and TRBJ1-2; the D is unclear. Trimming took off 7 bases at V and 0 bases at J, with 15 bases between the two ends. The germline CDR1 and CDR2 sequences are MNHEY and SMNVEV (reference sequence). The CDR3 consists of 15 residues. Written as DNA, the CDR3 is TGTGCCAGCACCCAAACGCCGACATCTAACTATGGCTACACCTTC. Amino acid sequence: CASTQTPTSNYGYTF.

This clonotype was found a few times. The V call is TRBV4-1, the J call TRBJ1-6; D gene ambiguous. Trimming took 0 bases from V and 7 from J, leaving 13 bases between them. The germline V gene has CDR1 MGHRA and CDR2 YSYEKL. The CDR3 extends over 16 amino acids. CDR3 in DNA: TGCGCCAGCAGCCAAGAGAATAGGCCGGGGAATTCACCCCTCCACTTT. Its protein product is CASSQENRPGNSPLHF.

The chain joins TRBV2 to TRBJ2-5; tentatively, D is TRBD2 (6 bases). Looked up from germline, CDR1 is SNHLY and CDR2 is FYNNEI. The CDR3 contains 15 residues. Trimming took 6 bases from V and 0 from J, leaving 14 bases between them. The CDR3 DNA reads TGTGCCAGCAGCGCGCCTCGGGGGTACCAAGAGACCCAGTACTTC. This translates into CASSAPRGYQETQYF.

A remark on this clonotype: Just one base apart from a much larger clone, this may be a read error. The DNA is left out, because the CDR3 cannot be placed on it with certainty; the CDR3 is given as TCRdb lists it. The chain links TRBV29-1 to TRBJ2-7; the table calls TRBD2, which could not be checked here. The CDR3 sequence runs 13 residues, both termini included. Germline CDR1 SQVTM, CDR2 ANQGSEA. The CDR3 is CSVGGGSSYERYF.

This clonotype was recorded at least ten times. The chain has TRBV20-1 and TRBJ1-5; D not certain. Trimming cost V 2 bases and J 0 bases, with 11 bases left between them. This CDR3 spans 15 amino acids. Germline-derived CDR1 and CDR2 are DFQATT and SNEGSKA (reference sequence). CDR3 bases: TGCAGTGCTAGATTCGGGCAGCGTAGCAATCAGCCCCAGCATTTT. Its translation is CSARFGQRSNQPQHF.

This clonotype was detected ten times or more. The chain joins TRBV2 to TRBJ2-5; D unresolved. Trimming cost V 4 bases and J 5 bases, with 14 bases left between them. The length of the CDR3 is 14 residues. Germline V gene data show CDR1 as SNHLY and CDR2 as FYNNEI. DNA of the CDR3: TGTGCCAGCAGTGGTCGTTTCTCTGGCGAGACCCAGTACTTC. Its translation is CASSGRFSGETQYF.

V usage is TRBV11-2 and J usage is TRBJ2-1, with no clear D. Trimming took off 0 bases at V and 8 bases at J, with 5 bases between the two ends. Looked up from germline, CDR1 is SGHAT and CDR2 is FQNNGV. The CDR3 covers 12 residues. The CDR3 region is CASSLDIHEQFF. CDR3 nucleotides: TGTGCCAGCAGCTTAGATATCCATGAGCAGTTCTTC.

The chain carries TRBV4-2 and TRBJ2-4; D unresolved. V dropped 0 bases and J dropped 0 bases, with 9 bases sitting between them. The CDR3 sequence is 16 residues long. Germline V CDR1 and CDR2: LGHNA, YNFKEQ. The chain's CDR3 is CASSQEAWLAKNIQYF. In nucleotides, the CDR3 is TGTGCCAGCAGCCAAGAGGCTTGGCTAGCCAAAAACATTCAGTACTTC.

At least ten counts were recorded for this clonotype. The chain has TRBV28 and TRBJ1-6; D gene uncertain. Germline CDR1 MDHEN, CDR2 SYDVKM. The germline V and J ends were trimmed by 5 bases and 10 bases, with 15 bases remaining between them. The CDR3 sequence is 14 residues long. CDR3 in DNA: TGTGCCAGCAGTCCTTACCCGCAGGCCTCACCCCTCCACTTT. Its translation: CASSPYPQASPLHF.

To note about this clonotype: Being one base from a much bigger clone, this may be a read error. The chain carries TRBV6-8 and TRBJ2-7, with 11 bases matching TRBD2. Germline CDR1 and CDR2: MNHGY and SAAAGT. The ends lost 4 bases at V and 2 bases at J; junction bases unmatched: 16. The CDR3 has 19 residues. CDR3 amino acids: CASSSPGFRGTSGTYEQYF. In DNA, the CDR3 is TGTGCCAGCAGTTCTCCCGGATTTCGCGGGACTAGCGGAACCTACGAGCAGTACTTC.

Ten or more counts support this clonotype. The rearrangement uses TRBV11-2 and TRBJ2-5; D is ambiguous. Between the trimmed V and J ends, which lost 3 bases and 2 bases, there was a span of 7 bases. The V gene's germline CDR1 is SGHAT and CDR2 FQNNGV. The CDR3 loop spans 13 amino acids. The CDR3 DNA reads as TGTGCCAGCAGCTTTACCTATCAAGAGACCCAGTACTTC. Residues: CASSFTYQETQYF.